Shown below are 32 T cell receptor beta chains from a single sample sequenced in a study of cytomegalovirus exposure and HLA in healthy donors. PCR employed 60 Vbeta and 13 Jbeta primers. Here immunoSEQ multiplex PCR was the method, and the copy in TCRdb shows in-frame clones only, minus some. Altogether around 140,000 clones are present, about 80% being singletons, with the ten largest covering 2% to 3%. The sample taken for sequencing was PBMCs. These receptors were obtained from a woman aged 18 to 35 in good health and CMV-seropositive.

This chain connects TRBV6-6 to TRBJ2-7; TRBD1 is a possible D gene (6 bases). The CDR3 contains 15 residues. V dropped 6 bases and J dropped 4 bases, with 19 bases sitting between them. Germline V gene sequence: CDR1 MNHNY, CDR2 SVGAGI (reference sequence). CDR3: CASSAPSGARYEQYF. CDR3 bases: TGTGCCAGCAGCGCGCCGTCAGGGGCGAGGTACGAGCAGTACTTC.

The CDR3 coding sequence is TGTGCCAGCAGCCCAGGGAGACAGGGGGCGGTGAGAAAACTGTTTTTT. The encoded protein is CASSPGRQGAVRKLFF. J is TRBJ1-4 and V is TRBV7-2, with 10 bases lining up with TRBD1. Trimming cost V 5 bases and J 10 bases; bases outside gene matches: 13. Germline V gene lookup returns CDR1 SGHTA and CDR2 FQGNSA. The CDR3 extends over 16 amino acids.

This clone was seen just once. This chain uses TRBV18 with TRBJ1-5; 7 bases match TRBD1. Unmatched junction bases numbered 0, after V lost 3 bases and J lost 4 bases. There are 13 residues in the CDR3. The germline V gene has CDR1 KGHSH and CDR2 LQKENI. In nucleotides, the CDR3 is TGTGCCAGCTCACCGACAGGGAATCAGCCCCAGCATTTT. It yields the protein CASSPTGNQPQHF. Using reference TRBV18 and TRBJ1-5 for the parts outside the CDR3, the full variable domain is NAGVMQNPRHLVRRRGQEARLRCSPMKGHSHVYWYRQLPEEGLKFMVYLQKENIIDESGMPKERFSAEFPKEGPSILRIQQVVRGDSAAYFCASSPTGNQPQHFGDGTRLSIL.

The CDR3 protein is CASSQGGYQETQYF. The CDR3 nucleotides read TGCGCCAGCAGCCAAGGAGGATACCAAGAGACCCAGTACTTC. The V gene is TRBV4-3, the J gene TRBJ2-5; D gene unclear. The CDR3 covers 14 residues. Germline V CDR1 and CDR2: LGHNA, YSLEER. V dropped 1 base and J dropped 0 bases, with 6 bases sitting between them.

This chain joins TRBV11-2 and TRBJ2-3; TRBD1 agrees at 8 bases. V shed 4 bases, J shed 4 bases, and the junction held 7 bases outside the gene matches. Germline values: CDR1 SGHAT, CDR2 FQNNGV. The CDR3 runs to 15 residues. As DNA, the CDR3 is TGTGCCAGCAGCTCCGGACAGGGAGTCCCAGATACGCAGTATTTT. Translation: CASSSGQGVPDTQYF.

V is TRBV5-6 and J is TRBJ1-2, with D possibly TRBD1 on 6 matching bases. The CDR3 runs to 13 residues. Trimming stripped 2 bases from V and 2 bases from J, with 7 bases between. The germline CDR1 and CDR2 sequences are SGHDT and YYEEEE. The CDR3 region is CASSLGTNYGYTF. DNA for the CDR3: TGTGCCAGCAGCTTAGGGACAAACTATGGCTACACCTTC.

V gene TRBV2 combines with J gene TRBJ1-2; D is possibly TRBD1 (6 bases). In germline, CDR1 is SNHLY, CDR2 FYNNEI. This CDR3 contains 16 residues. With 5 bases removed from V and 3 bases from J, the gap between germline ends came to 19 bases. The CDR3 DNA sequence: TGTGCCAGCAGTCACGACAACCCACAGGGATACTATGGCTACACCTTC. It specifies CASSHDNPQGYYGYTF.

This clone was seen more than once but under ten times. The chain has TRBV19 and TRBJ2-2; tentative D call: TRBD2 (5 bases). Trimming shortened V by 5 bases and J by 5 bases, and 9 bases separated the two germline ends. Germline CDR1 reads LNHDA; CDR2 reads SQIVND (reference sequence). The CDR3 has 13 amino acids. The CDR3 here is CASSPTRTGELFF. CDR3 nucleotide sequence: TGTGCCAGTAGTCCAACTAGAACCGGGGAGCTGTTTTTT.

Notes on this clone: This sample also contains other DNA sequences that code for the same CDR3. V usage is TRBV28 and J usage is TRBJ2-3; 9 bases align to TRBD2. The CDR3 runs 14 residues. CDR1 and CDR2 (germline): MDHEN, SYDVKM. With V trimmed by 2 bases and J by 3 bases, 0 bases remained unmatched. CDR3 in amino acids: CASSLAGGTDTQYF. CDR3 sequence (DNA): TGTGCCAGCAGTTTAGCGGGGGGGACAGATACGCAGTATTTT.

The chain joins TRBV19 to TRBJ2-7, with D possibly being TRBD1 (6 bases). CDR1 is LNHDA and CDR2 is SQIVND in the germline V gene (reference sequence). The CDR3 is 14 amino acids. The germline V and J ends were trimmed by 6 bases and 3 bases, with 15 bases remaining between them. CDR3 protein: CASSRGHPNYEQYF. CDR3 in DNA: TGTGCCAGTAGCCGGGGACACCCTAACTACGAGCAGTACTTC. The full variable domain, completed using reference TRBV19 and TRBJ2-7, is DGGITQSPKYLFRKEGQNVTLSCEQNLNHDAMYWYRQDPGQGLRLIYYSQIVNDFQKGDIAEGYSVSREKKESFPLTVTSAQKNPTAFYLCASSRGHPNYEQYFGPGTRLTVT.

The gene calls are TRBV28 and TRBJ1-1, with a weak D call TRBD1 (5 bases). This CDR3 region has 16 residues. Trimming removed 3 bases from V and 0 bases from J, with 14 bases in between. CDR1 and CDR2 (germline): MDHEN, SYDVKM. CDR3 protein: CASSFPRWGLNTEAFF. CDR3 nucleotides: TGTGCCAGCAGTTTCCCCCGGTGGGGCTTGAACACTGAAGCTTTCTTT.

The chain joins TRBV4-1 to TRBJ2-2; D uncertain. This CDR3 contains 14 residues. Germline V gene data show CDR1 as MGHRA and CDR2 as YSYEKL. The germline V and J ends were trimmed by 3 bases and 2 bases, with 7 bases remaining between them. The CDR3 loop reads CASSHLPNTGELFF. CDR3 nucleotide sequence: TGCGCCAGCAGCCATCTTCCTAACACCGGGGAGCTGTTTTTT.

This clone was counted only a few times. The rearrangement uses TRBV18 and TRBJ2-3; D might be TRBD2 (6 bases). Germline values: CDR1 KGHSH, CDR2 LQKENI. The CDR3 runs to 14 residues. V gave up 8 bases and J gave up 0 bases, with 12 bases separating them. In DNA form, the CDR3 reads TGTGCCAGCGATCCTGGGGGGAGCACAGATACGCAGTATTTT. Amino acids: CASDPGGSTDTQYF.

This clone was detected only a few times. CDR3 nucleotide sequence: TGTGCCAGCTCACACCCGAACGGGGTTGAAGCTTTCTTT. Protein sequence: CASSHPNGVEAFF. The chain joins TRBV18 to TRBJ1-1; D is unclear. From germline, CDR1 is KGHSH and CDR2 LQKENI. Trimming stripped 4 bases from V and 7 bases from J, with 13 bases between. The CDR3 covers 13 residues. The full variable domain, completed using reference TRBV18 and TRBJ1-1, is NAGVMQNPRHLVRRRGQEARLRCSPMKGHSHVYWYRQLPEEGLKFMVYLQKENIIDESGMPKERFSAEFPKEGPSILRIQQVVRGDSAAYFCASSHPNGVEAFFGQGTRLTVV.

The V call is TRBV4-1, the J call TRBJ1-5; D is ambiguous. CDR1 is MGHRA and CDR2 is YSYEKL in the germline V gene. V dropped 0 bases and J dropped 3 bases, with 6 bases sitting between them. The CDR3 loop spans 14 amino acids. CDR3 sequence reads: CASSQDLANQPQHF. CDR3 coding DNA: TGCGCCAGCAGCCAAGATTTGGCCAATCAGCCCCAGCATTTT.

A note on this clone: The same CDR3 arises from other DNA sequences in this sample as well. The chain carries TRBV4-1 and TRBJ2-7; TRBD1 matches 9 bases. This CDR3 is built from 15 residues. Germline V CDR1 and CDR2: MGHRA, YSYEKL. V shed 1 base and J 2 bases; nucleotides not matched to a gene: 3. The CDR3 sequence is CASSQVGTGTYEQYF. CDR3 sequence (DNA): TGCGCCAGCAGCCAAGTCGGGACAGGGACCTACGAGCAGTACTTC.

This sequence joins TRBV7-2 and TRBJ1-1; 7 nucleotides match TRBD1. Per germline, CDR1 SGHTA and CDR2 FQGNSA. Losses at the gene ends were 0 bases for V and 1 base for J; bases not matched to a gene: 5. The CDR3 is made up of 16 amino acids. CDR3 protein: CASSLARGQGNTEAFF. Here the CDR3 DNA reads TGTGCCAGCAGCTTAGCTAGGGGGCAGGGGAACACTGAAGCTTTCTTT. The full variable domain, in which reference TRBV7-2 and TRBJ1-1 provide the parts outside the CDR3, is GAGVSQSPSNKVTEKGKDVELRCDPISGHTALYWYRQSLGQGLEFLIYFQGNSAPDKSGLPSDRFSAERTGGSVSTLTIQRTQQEDSAVYLCASSLARGQGNTEAFFGQGTRLTVV.

This chain uses TRBV5-4 with TRBJ1-2; 7 bases agree with TRBD1. The CDR3 spans 14 residues. Germline V gene sequence: CDR1 SGHNT, CDR2 YYREEE (reference sequence). V lost 0 bases to trimming and J lost 3 bases; unmatched junction nucleotides: 2. CDR3 region: CASSLEGTDYGYTF. The CDR3 DNA reads TGTGCCAGCAGCTTGGAGGGGACAGACTATGGCTACACCTTC.

The chain is built from TRBV7-2 and TRBJ2-1; 10 bases are a match to TRBD2. V gave up 2 bases and J gave up 7 bases; unmatched junction bases: 5. CDR3 length: 15 amino acids. Germline V lookup: CDR1 SGHTA, CDR2 FQGNSA. CDR3 loop: CASSLQRGGRNEQFF. For the CDR3, the DNA is TGTGCCAGCAGCTTACAGCGGGGGGGCCGGAATGAGCAGTTCTTC.

As DNA, the CDR3 is TGTGCCAGCAGCTTAGCGAACAGGCACCCTGAAGCTTTCTTT. It specifies CASSLANRHPEAFF. V usage is TRBV7-9 and J usage is TRBJ1-1; a weak D match, TRBD1 (5 bases). This CDR3 comprises 14 residues. V lost 0 bases, J lost 6 bases, and 11 bases lay in between. Germline V gene lookup returns CDR1 SEHNR and CDR2 FQNEAQ (reference sequence). Complete variable domain (other parts from reference TRBV7-9 and TRBJ1-1): DTGVSQNPRHKITKRGQNVTFRCDPISEHNRLYWYRQTLGQGPEFLTYFQNEAQLEKSRLLSDRFSAERPKGSFSTLEIQRTEQGDSAMYLCASSLANRHPEAFFGQGTRLTVV.

The rearrangement links TRBV6-5 to TRBJ1-1; tentatively, D is TRBD1 (5 bases). Germline CDR1 MNHEY, CDR2 SVGAGI. The CDR3 runs to 15 residues. Trimming removed 6 bases at V and 0 bases at J, with 14 bases between. In nucleotides, the CDR3 is TGTGCCAGCAGGGGCTCGGGGGGATTGAACACTGAAGCTTTCTTT. Translated: CASRGSGGLNTEAFF.

V usage is TRBV25-1 and J usage is TRBJ1-1; D remains unclear. The CDR3 has 14 amino acids. Deletions cut 4 bases from V and 2 bases from J, with 11 bases between. Germline V gene lookup returns CDR1 MGHDK and CDR2 SYGVNS. This CDR3 is CASSGFGVNTEAFF. CDR3 in DNA: TGTGCCAGCAGTGGGTTTGGAGTAAACACTGAAGCTTTCTTT. Based on the CDR3 plus reference TRBV25-1 and TRBJ1-1, the full variable domain is EADIYQTPRYLVIGTGKKITLECSQTMGHDKMYWYQQDPGMELHLIHYSYGVNSTEKGDLSSESTVSRIRTEHFPLTLESARPSHTSQYLCASSGFGVNTEAFFGQGTRLTVV.

The rearrangement links TRBV6-6 to TRBJ2-3, with D possibly matching TRBD1 (5 bases). Germline V lookup: CDR1 MNHNY, CDR2 SVGAGI (reference sequence). Trimming took off 5 bases at V and 3 bases at J, with 9 bases between the two ends. This CDR3 is built from 13 residues. CDR3 loop: CASSIPGTDTQYF. The CDR3, as DNA: TGTGCCAGCAGTATCCCAGGGACAGATACGCAGTATTTT.

The chain has TRBV18 and TRBJ1-1, with 7 bases that match TRBD1. From germline, CDR1 is KGHSH and CDR2 LQKENI. This CDR3 is built from 13 residues. V trimming: 4 bases; J trimming: 5 bases; junction bases outside the gene matches: 4. The CDR3 loop is CASSRQGSTEAFF. In DNA form, the CDR3 reads TGTGCCAGCTCACGACAGGGTAGTACTGAAGCTTTCTTT.

The chain carries TRBV4-1 and TRBJ1-1; D unclear. With 0 bases removed from V and 3 bases from J, the gap between germline ends came to 11 bases. The CDR3 length is 15 residues. Germline V gives CDR1 MGHRA, CDR2 YSYEKL. The CDR3 DNA reads as TGCGCCAGCAGCCAAGAATTGCCTGGCTACACTGAAGCTTTCTTT. As protein: CASSQELPGYTEAFF.

The chain recombines TRBV10-1 with TRBJ2-7; 10 bases agree with TRBD1. Germline CDR1 and CDR2: WNHNN and SYGVQD (reference sequence). Trimming removed 6 bases from V and 2 bases from J; junction bases left unmatched: 4. This CDR3 has 14 residues. For the CDR3, the DNA is TGCGCCAGCAGCCGGGGACAGGGGACCTACGAGCAGTACTTC. This sequence encodes CASSRGQGTYEQYF.

This rearrangement joins TRBV27 to TRBJ2-1; D is perhaps TRBD1 (6 bases). CDR1 is MNHEY, CDR2 SMNVEV, per germline (reference sequence). The germline V and J ends were trimmed by 3 bases and 4 bases, with 13 bases remaining between them. This CDR3 comprises 15 residues. CDR3 sequence (DNA): TGTGCCAGCAGTTTGAAGGGGGTTCGATACAATGAGCAGTTCTTC. It encodes CASSLKGVRYNEQFF.

This chain links TRBV6-6 with TRBJ1-2; TRBD1 is a possible D gene (6 bases). The V gene's germline CDR1 is MNHNY and CDR2 SVGAGI (reference sequence). V lost 6 bases and J 1 base, leaving 18 bases between the germline ends. The CDR3 is 16 amino acids. CDR3 DNA sequence: TGTGCCAGCAGCTCCGGACCGGGACATCTTAACTATGGCTACACCTTC. Protein product: CASSSGPGHLNYGYTF.

The rearrangement links TRBV15 to TRBJ2-6; D uncertain. This CDR3 region has 16 residues. V was clipped by 0 bases and J by 0 bases, with 6 bases between them. CDR1 and CDR2 (germline): LNHNV, YYDKDF (reference sequence). The DNA of the CDR3 is TGTGCCACCAGCAGAGATGGCGGCTCTGGGGCCAACGTCCTGACTTTC. Its translation is CATSRDGGSGANVLTF. The whole variable domain, remainder taken from reference TRBV15 and TRBJ2-6, is DAMVIQNPRYQVTQFGKPVTLSCSQTLNHNVMYWYQQKSSQAPKLLFHYYDKDFNNEADTPDNFQSRRPNTSFCFLDIRSPGLGDTAMYLCATSRDGGSGANVLTFGAGSRLTVL.

In DNA, the CDR3 is TGTGCCAGCTCAGGCCAGGACAGGGGGAAAAACATTCAGTACTTC. Translating it yields CASSGQDRGKNIQYF. The rearrangement links TRBV18 to TRBJ2-4, with 10 nucleotides matching TRBD1. The CDR3 length is 15 residues. V lost 5 bases to trimming and J lost 4 bases; unmatched junction nucleotides: 5. CDR1 KGHSH and CDR2 LQKENI come from the germline V gene.

The V and J genes are TRBV7-9 and TRBJ1-4; 10 bases fit TRBD1. The J segment lost 5 bases and the V segment lost 1 base, leaving 1 base of the junction unmatched. In germline, CDR1 is SEHNR, CDR2 FQNEAQ (reference sequence). The CDR3 length is 15 residues. The CDR3 spells CASSLGTGGNEKLFF. The CDR3 region has the DNA TGTGCCAGCAGCTTAGGGACAGGGGGGAATGAAAAACTGTTTTTT.

The rearrangement joins TRBV29-1 to TRBJ2-1; 11 bases match TRBD1. Germline V lookup: CDR1 SQVTM, CDR2 ANQGSEA. The CDR3 extends over 12 amino acids. V lost 6 bases to trimming and J lost 14 bases; unmatched junction nucleotides: 9. CDR3 protein: CSVNRPGQGEFF. For the CDR3, the DNA is TGCAGCGTGAACAGACCGGGACAGGGGGAGTTCTTC.